This T cell receptor beta chain was captured in a study of glioma-infiltrating T cells. Study background: WHO grade II oligodendrogliomas or astrocytomas, plus non-recurrent WHO grade IV glioblastomas, were sampled. Dexamethasone exposure before glioma surgery was limited to six or fewer days.

TCR alpha and beta CDR3 regions were amplified from RNA using iRepertoire nested multiplex PCR. TCRdb reanalysed the multiplex PCR reads using MiXCR and keeps one entry per CDR3 protein. The sample shows about 410,000 distinct CDR3 sequences, 41% of them seen only once. Study observations and caveats: A blood CDR3 motif signature was depleted in highly divergent patients. Gliomas, especially low-grade, showed above-expected tissue-blood divergence; non-neoplastic patients showed below.

This clonotype was seen repeatedly, ten times or more. Antigen unknown. This clonotype originated in a human donor with low-grade glioma or glioblastoma, undergoing nonglioma brain surgery, or in good health (not recorded which). Sample: glioma tissue, nonneoplastic brain tissue, or PBMCs (not recorded which).

The CDR3 loop is CATSKSADTQYF. DNA of the CDR3: TGTGCCACCAGCAAGTCGGCAGATACGCAGTATTTT. This chain links TRBV15 with TRBJ2-3; unclear D gene. In germline, CDR1 is LNHNV, CDR2 YYDKDF (reference sequence). V was cut by 4 bases and J by 4 bases, with 6 bases left in between. The CDR3 length is 12 residues. Together with reference TRBV15 and TRBJ2-3, the CDR3 gives the full variable domain: DAMVIQNPRYQVTQFGKPVTLSCSQTLNHNVMYWYQQKSSQAPKLLFHYYDKDFNNEADTPDNFQSRRPNTSFCFLDIRSPGLGDTAMYLCATSKSADTQYFGPGTRLTVL.